This T cell receptor (beta chain) was sequenced for a study of cytomegalovirus exposure and HLA in healthy donors. PCR involved 60 Vbeta and 13 Jbeta primers. TCRdb keeps only in-frame clones here, not all; method: immunoSEQ multiplex PCR. The table includes about 64,000 clones, around 74% detected once. This CDR3 is built from 17 residues. J lost 8 bases, V lost 5 bases, and 17 bases had no gene match. Per germline, CDR1 LNHDA and CDR2 SQIVND (reference sequence). Specimen: PBMCs. This TCR came from a male donor in good health and CMV-seropositive. J is TRBJ1-5 and V is TRBV19; TRBD1 agrees at 8 bases. The CDR3 DNA reads TGTGCCAGTAGTTTAGGATTCTCTAGACAGGGGAGCAAGCCCCAGCATTTT. Translated: CASSLGFSRQGSKPQHF. Based on the CDR3 plus reference TRBV19 and TRBJ1-5, the full variable domain is DGGITQSPKYLFRKEGQNVTLSCEQNLNHDAMYWYRQDPGQGLRLIYYSQIVNDFQKGDIAEGYSVSREKKESFPLTVTSAQKNPTAFYLCASSLGFSRQGSKPQHFGDGTRLSIL.